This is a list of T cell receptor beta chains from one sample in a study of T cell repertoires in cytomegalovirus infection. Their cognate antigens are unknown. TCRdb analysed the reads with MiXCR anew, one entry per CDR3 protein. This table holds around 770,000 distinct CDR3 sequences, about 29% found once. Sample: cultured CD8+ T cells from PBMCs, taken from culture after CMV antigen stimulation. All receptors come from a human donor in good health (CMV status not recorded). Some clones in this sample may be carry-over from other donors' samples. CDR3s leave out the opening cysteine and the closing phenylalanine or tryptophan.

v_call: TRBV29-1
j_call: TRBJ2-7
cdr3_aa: SVGRGISYEQY

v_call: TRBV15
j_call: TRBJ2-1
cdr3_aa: ATRKRGPDEQF

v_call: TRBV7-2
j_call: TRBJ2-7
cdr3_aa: ASSLEGQGAYEQY

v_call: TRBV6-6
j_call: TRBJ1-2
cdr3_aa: ASSISGTGKNYGYT

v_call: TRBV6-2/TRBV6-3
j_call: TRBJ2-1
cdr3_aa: ASSYRRTGDPSNEQF

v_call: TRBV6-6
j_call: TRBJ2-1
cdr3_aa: ASSYYVVGSMGNEQF

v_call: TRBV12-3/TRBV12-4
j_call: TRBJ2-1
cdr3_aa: ASSLGRGGEF

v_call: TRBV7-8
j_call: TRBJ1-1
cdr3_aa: ASSLGFRGPRSTEAF

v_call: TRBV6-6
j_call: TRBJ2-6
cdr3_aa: ASSYSTLLLSSRFGANVLT

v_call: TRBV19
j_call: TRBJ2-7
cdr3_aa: ASSWTPSYEQY

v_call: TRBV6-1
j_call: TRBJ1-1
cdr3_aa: ASSEDGGMNTEAF

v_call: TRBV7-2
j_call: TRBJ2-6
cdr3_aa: ASSFYSIYSGANVLT

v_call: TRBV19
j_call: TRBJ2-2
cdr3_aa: ASRPGFGTGELF

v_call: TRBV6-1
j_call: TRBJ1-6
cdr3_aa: ASSFDRGHNSPLH

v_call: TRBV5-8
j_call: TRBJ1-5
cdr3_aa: ASSLRPSGQLNQPQH

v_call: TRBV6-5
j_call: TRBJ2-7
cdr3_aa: ASTPRGSAYEQY

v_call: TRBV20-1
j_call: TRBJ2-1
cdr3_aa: SANEQF